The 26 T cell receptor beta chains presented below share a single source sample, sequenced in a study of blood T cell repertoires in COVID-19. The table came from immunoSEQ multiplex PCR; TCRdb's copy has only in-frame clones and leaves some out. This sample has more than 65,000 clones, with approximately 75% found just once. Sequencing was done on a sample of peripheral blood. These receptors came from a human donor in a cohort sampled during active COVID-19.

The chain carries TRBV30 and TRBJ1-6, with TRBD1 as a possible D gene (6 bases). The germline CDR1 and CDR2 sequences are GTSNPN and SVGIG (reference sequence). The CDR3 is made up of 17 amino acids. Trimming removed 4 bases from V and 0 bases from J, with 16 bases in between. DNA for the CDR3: TGTGCCTGGACCAAAGCCCCGGACAGCTCCTATAATTCACCCCTCCACTTT. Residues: CAWTKAPDSSYNSPLHF.

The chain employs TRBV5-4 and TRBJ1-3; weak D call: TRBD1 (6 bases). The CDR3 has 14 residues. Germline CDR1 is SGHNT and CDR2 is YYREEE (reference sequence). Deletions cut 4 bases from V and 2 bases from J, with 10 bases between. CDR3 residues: CASSLQGPGNTIYF. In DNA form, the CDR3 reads TGTGCCAGCAGCCTCCAGGGGCCTGGAAACACCATATATTTT.

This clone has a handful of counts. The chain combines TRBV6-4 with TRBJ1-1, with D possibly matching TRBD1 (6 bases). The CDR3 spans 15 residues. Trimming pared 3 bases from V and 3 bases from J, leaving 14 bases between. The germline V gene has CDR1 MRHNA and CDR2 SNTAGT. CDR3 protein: CASSENRDSDTEAFF. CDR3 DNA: TGTGCCAGCAGTGAGAACAGGGATTCCGACACTGAAGCTTTCTTT.

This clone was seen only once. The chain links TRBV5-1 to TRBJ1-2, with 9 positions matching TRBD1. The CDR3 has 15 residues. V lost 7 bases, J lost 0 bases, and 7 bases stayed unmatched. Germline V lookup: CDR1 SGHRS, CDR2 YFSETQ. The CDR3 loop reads CASQPGQGANYGYTF. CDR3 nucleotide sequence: TGCGCCAGCCAGCCGGGACAGGGAGCTAACTATGGCTACACCTTC.

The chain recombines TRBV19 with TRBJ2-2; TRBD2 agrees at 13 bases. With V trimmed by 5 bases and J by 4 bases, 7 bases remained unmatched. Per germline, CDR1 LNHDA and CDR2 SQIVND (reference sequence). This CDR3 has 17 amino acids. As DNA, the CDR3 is TGTGCCAGTAGTTATGGACTAGCGGGGGCGGGCACCGGGGAGCTGTTTTTT. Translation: CASSYGLAGAGTGELFF. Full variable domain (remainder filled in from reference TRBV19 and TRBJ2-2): DGGITQSPKYLFRKEGQNVTLSCEQNLNHDAMYWYRQDPGQGLRLIYYSQIVNDFQKGDIAEGYSVSREKKESFPLTVTSAQKNPTAFYLCASSYGLAGAGTGELFFGEGSRLTVL.

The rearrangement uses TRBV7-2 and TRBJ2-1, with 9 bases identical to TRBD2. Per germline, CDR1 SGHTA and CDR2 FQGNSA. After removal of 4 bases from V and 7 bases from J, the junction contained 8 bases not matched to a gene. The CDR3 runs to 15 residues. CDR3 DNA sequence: TGTGCCAGCAGCTCAGTAGCGGGAGCGACAAATGAGCAGTTCTTC. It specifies CASSSVAGATNEQFF.

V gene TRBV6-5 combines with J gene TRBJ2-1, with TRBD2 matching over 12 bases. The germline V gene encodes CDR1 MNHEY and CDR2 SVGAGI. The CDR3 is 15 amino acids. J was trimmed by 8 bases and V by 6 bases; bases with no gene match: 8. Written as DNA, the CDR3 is TGTGCCAGCAGGGCCCGGACTAGCGGGGTCCATGAGCAGTTCTTC. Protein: CASRARTSGVHEQFF.

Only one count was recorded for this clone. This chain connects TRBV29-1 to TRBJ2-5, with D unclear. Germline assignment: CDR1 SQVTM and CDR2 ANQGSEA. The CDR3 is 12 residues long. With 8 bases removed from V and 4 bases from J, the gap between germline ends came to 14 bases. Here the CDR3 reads CSSSSTGETQYF. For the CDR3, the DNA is TGCAGCTCCTCCAGCACGGGAGAGACCCAGTACTTC.

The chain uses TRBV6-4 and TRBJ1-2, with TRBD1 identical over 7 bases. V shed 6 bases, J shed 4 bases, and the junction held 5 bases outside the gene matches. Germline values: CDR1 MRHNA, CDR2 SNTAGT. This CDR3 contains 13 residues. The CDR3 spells CASSRQGSYGYTF. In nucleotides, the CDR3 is TGTGCCAGCAGCAGACAGGGTAGCTATGGCTACACCTTC.

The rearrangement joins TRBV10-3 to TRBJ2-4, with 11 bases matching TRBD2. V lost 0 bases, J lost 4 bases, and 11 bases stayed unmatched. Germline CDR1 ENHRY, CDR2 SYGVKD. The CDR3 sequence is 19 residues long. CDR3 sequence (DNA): TGTGCCATCAGTGAGTCGGGGGGGTCCGGGACTAGCGGTAAAAACATTCAGTACTTC. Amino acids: CAISESGGSGTSGKNIQYF.

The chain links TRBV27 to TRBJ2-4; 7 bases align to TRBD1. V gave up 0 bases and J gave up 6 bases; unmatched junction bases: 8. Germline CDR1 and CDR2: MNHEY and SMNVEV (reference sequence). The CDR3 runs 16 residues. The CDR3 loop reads CASSLSVIWDRNIQYF. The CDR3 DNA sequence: TGTGCCAGCAGTTTATCTGTGATTTGGGACAGAAACATTCAGTACTTC.

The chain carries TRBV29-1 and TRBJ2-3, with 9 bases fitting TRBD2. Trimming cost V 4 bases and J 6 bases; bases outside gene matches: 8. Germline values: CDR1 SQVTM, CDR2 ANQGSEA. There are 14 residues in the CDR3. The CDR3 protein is CSVVGGGVVDTQYF. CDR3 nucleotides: TGCAGCGTTGTCGGCGGGGGGGTAGTGGATACGCAGTATTTT.

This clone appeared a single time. CDR3 DNA sequence: TGTGCCAGCAGTTCCTACGGCGACAGGGGGCGTGAGCAGTACTTC. It is translated as CASSSYGDRGREQYF. V is TRBV27 and J is TRBJ2-7, with TRBD1 matching over 10 bases. This CDR3 has 15 residues. With V trimmed by 4 bases and J by 7 bases, 10 bases remained unmatched. Germline V lookup: CDR1 MNHEY, CDR2 SMNVEV (reference sequence).

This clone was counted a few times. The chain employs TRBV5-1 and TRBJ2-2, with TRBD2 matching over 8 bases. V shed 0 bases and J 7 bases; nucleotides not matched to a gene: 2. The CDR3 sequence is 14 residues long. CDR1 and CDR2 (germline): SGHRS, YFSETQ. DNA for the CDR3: TGCGCCAGCAGCTTGGGGACTAGCAGCGGGGAGCTGTTTTTT. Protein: CASSLGTSSGELFF.

The CDR3: CASSLQANTEAFF. The CDR3 bases are TGTGCCAGCAGCTTACAGGCGAACACTGAAGCTTTCTTT. The chain uses TRBV13 and TRBJ1-1; D is unclear. The CDR3 runs to 13 residues. Trimming removed 2 bases from V and 1 base from J, with 5 bases in between. CDR1 PRHDT and CDR2 FYEKMQ come from the germline V gene (reference sequence).

The CDR3: CASTVGGARSNQPQHF. The CDR3 DNA is TGTGCCAGCACCGTAGGGGGGGCAAGAAGCAATCAGCCCCAGCATTTT. The chain employs TRBV28 and TRBJ1-5; perhaps TRBD1 as D (6 bases). Germline lookup yields CDR1 MDHEN and CDR2 SYDVKM. Trimming left V 7 bases short and J 1 base short, with 17 bases between. This CDR3 is built from 16 residues.

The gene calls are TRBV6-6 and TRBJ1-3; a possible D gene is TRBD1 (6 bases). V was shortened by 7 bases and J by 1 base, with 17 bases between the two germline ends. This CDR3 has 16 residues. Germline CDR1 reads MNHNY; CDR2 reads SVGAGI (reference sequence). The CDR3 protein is CASNRGAGRSGNTIYF. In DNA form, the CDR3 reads TGTGCCAGCAATCGGGGGGCTGGCCGATCTGGAAACACCATATATTTT.

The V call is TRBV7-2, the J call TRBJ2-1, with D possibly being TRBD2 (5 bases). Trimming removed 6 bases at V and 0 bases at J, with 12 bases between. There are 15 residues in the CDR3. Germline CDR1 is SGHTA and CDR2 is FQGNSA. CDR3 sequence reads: CASRPDWSSYNEQFF. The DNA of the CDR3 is TGTGCCAGCAGGCCGGACTGGAGCTCCTACAATGAGCAGTTCTTC. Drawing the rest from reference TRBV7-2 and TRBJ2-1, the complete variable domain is GAGVSQSPSNKVTEKGKDVELRCDPISGHTALYWYRQSLGQGLEFLIYFQGNSAPDKSGLPSDRFSAERTGGSVSTLTIQRTQQEDSAVYLCASRPDWSSYNEQFFGPGTRLTVL.

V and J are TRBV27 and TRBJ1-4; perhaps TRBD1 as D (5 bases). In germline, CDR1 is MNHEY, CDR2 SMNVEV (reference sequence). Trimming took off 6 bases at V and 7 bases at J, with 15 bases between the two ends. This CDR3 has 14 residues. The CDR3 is CASSPRRGSEKLFF. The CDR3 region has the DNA TGTGCCAGCAGCCCCAGGCGGGGGTCTGAAAAACTGTTTTTT.

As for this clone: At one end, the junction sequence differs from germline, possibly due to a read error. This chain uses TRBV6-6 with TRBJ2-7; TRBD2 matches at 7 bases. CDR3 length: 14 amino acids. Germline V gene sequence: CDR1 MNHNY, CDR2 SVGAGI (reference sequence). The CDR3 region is CASSHSGRSPEQYF. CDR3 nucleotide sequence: TGTGCCAGCAGTCACTCCGGGAGGAGTCCCGAGCAGTACTTC.

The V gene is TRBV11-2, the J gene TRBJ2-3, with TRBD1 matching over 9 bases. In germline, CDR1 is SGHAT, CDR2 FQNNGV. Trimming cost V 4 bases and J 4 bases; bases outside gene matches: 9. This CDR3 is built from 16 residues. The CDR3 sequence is CASSSLGGQGPDTQYF. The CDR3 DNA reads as TGTGCCAGCAGCTCTTTAGGGGGACAGGGTCCAGATACGCAGTATTTT.

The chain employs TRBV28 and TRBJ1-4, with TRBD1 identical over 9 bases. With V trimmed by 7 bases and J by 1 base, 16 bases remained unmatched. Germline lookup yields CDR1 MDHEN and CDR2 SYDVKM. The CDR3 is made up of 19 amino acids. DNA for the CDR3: TGTGCCAGCACCTTATGGTCCCCCCGGGACAGGGTAACTAATGAAAAACTGTTTTTT. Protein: CASTLWSPRDRVTNEKLFF.

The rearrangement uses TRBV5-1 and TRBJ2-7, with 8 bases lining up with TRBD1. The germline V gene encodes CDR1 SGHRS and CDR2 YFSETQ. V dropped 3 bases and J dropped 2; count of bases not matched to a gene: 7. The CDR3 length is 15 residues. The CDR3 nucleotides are TGCGCCAGCAGCTACAACGACAGGGGTACCTACGAGCAGTACTTC. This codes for CASSYNDRGTYEQYF.

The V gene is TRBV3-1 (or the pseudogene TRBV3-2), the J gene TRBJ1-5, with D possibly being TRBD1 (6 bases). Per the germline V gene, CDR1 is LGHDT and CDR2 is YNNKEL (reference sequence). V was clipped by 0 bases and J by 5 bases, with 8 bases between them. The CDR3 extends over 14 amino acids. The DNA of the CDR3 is TGTGCCAGCAGCCAAGATAGGGGGTATCAGCCCCAGCATTTT. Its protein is CASSQDRGYQPQHF.

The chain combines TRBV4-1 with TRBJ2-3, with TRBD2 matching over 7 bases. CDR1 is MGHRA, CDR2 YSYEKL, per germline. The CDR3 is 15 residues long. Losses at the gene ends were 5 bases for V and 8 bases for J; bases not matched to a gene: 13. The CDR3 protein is CASSALAASESTQYF. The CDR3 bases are TGCGCCAGCAGCGCGCTAGCGGCCTCAGAAAGTACGCAGTATTTT.

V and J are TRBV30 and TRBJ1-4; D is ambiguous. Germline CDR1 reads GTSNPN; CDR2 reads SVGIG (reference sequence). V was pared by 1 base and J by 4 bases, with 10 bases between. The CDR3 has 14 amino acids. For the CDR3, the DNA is TGTGCCTGGAGTGGGGGAGGGCTTAATGAAAAACTGTTTTTT. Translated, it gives CAWSGGGLNEKLFF.